This T cell receptor (beta chain) was obtained from a study of blood T cell repertoires in COVID-19. Whole-study context: COVID-19 samples from acute and convalescent phases originated in the United States, Italy and Spain. T cells, B-cell-depleted T cells, or PBMCs provided the cDNA or gDNA that served as material.

Per the original data handling: Reference gene primer amplification gave estimated nucleated cell counts. The method was immunoSEQ multiplex PCR; TCRdb's version includes in-frame clones alone and lacks a portion of them. V and J calls and clone size are given by that table; D and trimming were obtained from the DNA. The sample holds some 130,000 clones, 70% to 90% seen once. Sequencing input: peripheral blood. This sequence was found in a man aged 45-65 years with acute or convalescent COVID-19.

The CDR3 loop is CASVLRDRASPLHF. CDR3 DNA: TGTGCCAGCGTTTTGCGGGACAGGGCCTCACCCCTCCACTTT. The chain has TRBV28 and TRBJ1-6; 9 bases match TRBD1. The junction had 9 bases not matched to a gene; V was cut back by 8 bases and J by 10 bases. The germline V gene has CDR1 MDHEN and CDR2 SYDVKM. CDR3 size: 14 residues.